The subject of this entry is one T cell receptor beta chain. Its specificity is not known. This entry belongs to a study of T cells after yellow fever vaccination. Study-wide context: Libraries from low-cell-number fractions were prepared with the SMART-Seq v4 Ultra Low Input RNA kit.

General study points: Contaminating bulk clonotypes could be abundant in FACS-sorted repertoires.

Production of TCR cDNA was by 5'RACE template switching, which also added a universal primer site and UMIs. One entry per CDR3 protein results from TCRdb running MiXCR on the 5' RACE reads. This sample has 450,000 to 600,000 distinct CDR3 sequences, with roughly a sixth found just once. This CDR3 is 17 amino acids long. Between the trimmed V and J ends, which lost 5 bases and 0 bases, there was a span of 19 bases. CDR1 DFQATT and CDR2 SNEGSKA come from the germline V gene (reference sequence). The source material was PBMCs, sampled roughly 5 days after the first yellow fever vaccination. The receptor comes from a man aged 18 to 29 who received the YFV17D yellow fever vaccine. The genes are TRBV20-1 and TRBJ2-2; D is possibly TRBD2 (6 bases). CDR3 residues: CSAPVPGDTSNTGELFF. The CDR3 bases are TGCAGTGCTCCCGTCCCGGGGGATACCTCGAACACCGGGGAGCTGTTTTTT.